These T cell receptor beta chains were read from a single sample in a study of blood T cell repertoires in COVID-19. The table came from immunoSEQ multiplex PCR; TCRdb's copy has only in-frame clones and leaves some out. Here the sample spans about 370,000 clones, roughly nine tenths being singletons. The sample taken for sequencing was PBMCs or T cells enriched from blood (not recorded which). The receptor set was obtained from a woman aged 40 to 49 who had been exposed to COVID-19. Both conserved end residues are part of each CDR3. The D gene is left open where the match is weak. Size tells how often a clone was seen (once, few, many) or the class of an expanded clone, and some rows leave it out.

CDR3: CSVERQGGNYGYTF
DNA: TGCAGCGTTGAAAGACAGGGGGGGAACTATGGCTACACCTTC
V: TRBV29-1
D: TRBD1
J: TRBJ1-2
size: once

CDR3: CASSESGRAKAFF
DNA: TGTGCCAGCAGTGAATCAGGCAGGGCCAAGGCTTTCTTT
V: TRBV25-1
D: NA
J: TRBJ1-1
size: NA

CDR3: CASSPRTSGDTQYF
DNA: TGTGCCAGCAGCCCACGGACTAGCGGGGATACGCAGTATTTT
V: TRBV7-9
D: TRBD2
J: TRBJ2-3
size: once

CDR3: CASSLGRARGYTF
DNA: TGTGCCAGCAGCTTGGGGAGGGCTAGGGGCTACACCTTC
V: TRBV5-6
D: NA
J: TRBJ1-2
size: NA

CDR3: CASSFSRQGANYGYTF
DNA: TGTGCCAGCAGTTTCTCTCGACAGGGGGCCAACTATGGCTACACCTTC
V: TRBV6-5
D: TRBD1
J: TRBJ1-2
size: NA

CDR3: CASSLSGTENSPLHF
DNA: TGCGCCAGCAGCTTGTCCGGGACAGAAAATTCACCCCTCCACTTT
V: TRBV5-1
D: TRBD1
J: TRBJ1-6
size: once

CDR3: CASSQARGISGNTIYF
DNA: TGCGCCAGCAGCCAAGCCAGGGGGATCTCTGGAAACACCATATATTTT
V: TRBV4-3
D: TRBD1
J: TRBJ1-3
size: NA

CDR3: CASSPWGPNTEAFF
DNA: TGTGCCAGCAGCCCTTGGGGGCCGAACACTGAAGCTTTCTTT
V: TRBV3-1/TRBV3-2
D: NA
J: TRBJ1-1
size: NA

CDR3: CASSPGTSVYNEQFF
DNA: TGTGCCAGCAGCCCCGGGACTAGCGTCTACAATGAGCAGTTCTTC
V: TRBV13
D: TRBD2
J: TRBJ2-1
size: NA

CDR3: CASSEGGTGTYEQYF
DNA: TGTGCCAGCAGTGAGGGTGGGACAGGGACCTACGAGCAGTACTTC
V: TRBV25-1
D: TRBD1
J: TRBJ2-7
size: NA

CDR3: CASSAVRGEAEQFF
DNA: TGTGCCAGCAGTGCAGTCCGGGGTGAGGCTGAGCAGTTCTTC
V: TRBV2
D: NA
J: TRBJ2-1
size: NA

CDR3: CASSTGFRETQYF
DNA: TGTGCCAGCAGTACAGGGTTCCGCGAGACCCAGTACTTC
V: TRBV27
D: NA
J: TRBJ2-5
size: NA

CDR3: CASSRGYEQYF
DNA: TGTGCCAGCAGCCGCGGCTACGAGCAGTACTTC
V: TRBV5-6
D: NA
J: TRBJ2-7
size: NA

CDR3: CASSSPLASTGNGGYTF
DNA: TGTGCCAGCAGTTCACCCTTAGCGTCCACAGGGAATGGTGGCTACACCTTC
V: TRBV27
D: NA
J: TRBJ1-2
size: NA

CDR3: CASSEGTQNHEQFF
DNA: TGTGCCAGCAGTGAAGGAACCCAGAACCATGAGCAGTTCTTC
V: TRBV2
D: NA
J: TRBJ2-1
size: NA

CDR3: CARRLAGDTYNEQFF
DNA: TGTGCCAGAAGACTAGCGGGGGACACCTACAATGAGCAGTTCTTC
V: TRBV19
D: TRBD2
J: TRBJ2-1
size: NA

CDR3: CASSLRQGLGQPQHF
DNA: TGTGCCAGCAGTCTCCGACAGGGTTTAGGCCAGCCCCAGCATTTT
V: TRBV27
D: TRBD1
J: TRBJ1-5
size: NA

CDR3: CASGQRMNTEAFF
DNA: TGTGCCAGCGGCCAAAGAATGAACACTGAAGCTTTCTTT
V: TRBV2
D: NA
J: TRBJ1-1
size: NA

CDR3: CASSPSSSEQYF
DNA: TGTGCCAGCTCACCCAGTTCTAGTGAGCAGTACTTC
V: TRBV18
D: NA
J: TRBJ2-7
size: NA

CDR3: CASSLAVTYEQYF
DNA: TGTGCCAGCAGCTTGGCAGTTACCTACGAGCAGTACTTC
V: TRBV5-5
D: NA
J: TRBJ2-7
size: NA

CDR3: CSEPDRGSSMSVGNTIYF
DNA: TGCAGCGAACCGGACAGGGGCTCTTCGATGTCCGTTGGAAACACCATATATTTT
V: TRBV29-1
D: TRBD1
J: TRBJ1-3
size: NA

CDR3: CAISEGISGGMGGTDTQYF
DNA: TGTGCCATCAGTGAGGGAATTAGCGGGGGGATGGGGGGCACAGATACGCAGTATTTT
V: TRBV10-3
D: TRBD2
J: TRBJ2-3
size: NA

CDR3: CASSPRRDGGYGYTF
DNA: TGTGCCAGCAGCCCGAGAAGAGACGGCGGCTATGGCTACACCTTC
V: TRBV9
D: NA
J: TRBJ1-2
size: NA

CDR3: CASSLAGVTGTGQFF
DNA: TGCGCCAGCAGCTTGGCCGGGGTGACCGGGACAGGGCAGTTCTTC
V: TRBV5-1
D: TRBD1
J: TRBJ2-1
size: NA

CDR3: CASSPRDSSGNTIYF
DNA: TGTGCCAGTAGTCCTCGGGACAGCTCTGGAAACACCATATATTTT
V: TRBV19
D: TRBD1
J: TRBJ1-3
size: NA

CDR3: CASRGQDYGYTF
DNA: TGTGCCAGCCGGGGACAGGACTATGGCTACACCTTC
V: TRBV7-9
D: TRBD1
J: TRBJ1-2
size: NA

CDR3: CASSPSGLAKFTGELFF
DNA: TGTGCCAGCTCACCATCGGGACTAGCTAAGTTCACCGGGGAGCTGTTTTTT
V: TRBV18
D: TRBD2
J: TRBJ2-2
size: NA

CDR3: CASSVALAGDYNEQFF
DNA: TGTGCCAGCAGCGTAGCGCTAGCGGGCGATTACAATGAGCAGTTCTTC
V: TRBV9
D: TRBD2
J: TRBJ2-1
size: NA

CDR3: CASSLGFRGRASEQYF
DNA: TGTGCCAGCAGTTTAGGTTTCCGTGGGCGCGCCTCCGAGCAGTACTTC
V: TRBV19
D: NA
J: TRBJ2-7
size: NA

CDR3: CASTFSTGTANTEAFF
DNA: TGTGCCAGTACCTTTAGTACCGGGACAGCAAACACTGAAGCTTTCTTT
V: TRBV19
D: TRBD1
J: TRBJ1-1
size: NA

CDR3: CASSFGQGRRTFF
DNA: TGTGCCAGCAGCTTTGGACAGGGGAGGCGAACTTTCTTT
V: TRBV11-3
D: TRBD1
J: TRBJ1-1
size: once

CDR3: CASSDDRGYTNEKLFF
DNA: TGTGCCAGTAGTGACGACAGGGGGTACACTAATGAAAAACTGTTTTTT
V: TRBV19
D: TRBD1
J: TRBJ1-4
size: NA

CDR3: CASSYIAVNYGYTF
DNA: TGTGCCAGCAGTTACATCGCAGTAAACTATGGCTACACCTTC
V: TRBV6-2/TRBV6-3
D: NA
J: TRBJ1-2
size: NA

CDR3: CSATPGTEAFF
DNA: TGCAGTGCTACCCCCGGGACTGAAGCTTTCTTT
V: TRBV20-1
D: NA
J: TRBJ1-1
size: once

CDR3: CASSPPANRDNTEAFF
DNA: TGTGCCAGCTCACCACCAGCGAACAGGGATAACACTGAAGCTTTCTTT
V: TRBV18
D: NA
J: TRBJ1-1
size: NA

CDR3: CASSPTGTGAYNEQFF
DNA: TGTGCCAGCAGCCCGACCGGGACAGGGGCCTACAATGAGCAGTTCTTC
V: TRBV5-8
D: TRBD1
J: TRBJ2-1
size: NA

CDR3: CASSWMRSSYEQYF
DNA: TGTGCCAGCAGCTGGATGAGGTCCTCCTACGAGCAGTACTTC
V: TRBV11-2
D: NA
J: TRBJ2-7
size: NA

CDR3: CASSITGNNQPQHF
DNA: TGCGCCAGCAGCATTACAGGGAACAATCAGCCCCAGCATTTT
V: TRBV5-1
D: NA
J: TRBJ1-5
size: NA

CDR3: CASSLGGTRSYNEQFF
DNA: TGTGCCAGCAGCTTAGGAGGGACTCGGTCCTACAATGAGCAGTTCTTC
V: TRBV7-8
D: NA
J: TRBJ2-1
size: NA

CDR3: CAISDTTSEKLFF
DNA: TGTGCCATCAGTGATACCACAAGTGAAAAACTGTTTTTT
V: TRBV10-3
D: NA
J: TRBJ1-4
size: NA

CDR3: CASSVDRANTGELFF
DNA: TGTGCCAGCAGTGTCGACAGGGCGAACACCGGGGAGCTGTTTTTT
V: TRBV7-9
D: TRBD1
J: TRBJ2-2
size: NA

CDR3: CASSSPAGGNSPLHF
DNA: TGTGCCAGTAGTTCCCCGGCAGGAGGAAATTCACCCCTCCACTTT
V: TRBV19
D: NA
J: TRBJ1-6
size: NA

CDR3: CASSYQSPSGAFF
DNA: TGTGCCAGCAGTTACCAGAGCCCCTCGGGAGCTTTCTTT
V: TRBV6-2/TRBV6-3
D: NA
J: TRBJ1-1
size: NA

CDR3: CASTYSPASADTQYF
DNA: TGTGCCAGCACTTACTCCCCGGCTAGCGCAGATACGCAGTATTTT
V: TRBV6-5
D: NA
J: TRBJ2-3
size: NA

CDR3: CASSGQGLYEQYF
DNA: TGCGCCAGCAGTGGACAGGGCCTCTACGAGCAGTACTTC
V: TRBV10-1
D: TRBD1
J: TRBJ2-7
size: NA

CDR3: CASSSYRGGYGYTF
DNA: TGTGCCAGCAGCTCTTACAGGGGTGGCTATGGCTACACCTTC
V: TRBV7-8
D: TRBD1
J: TRBJ1-2
size: NA

CDR3: CASSPRGAMNTEAFF
DNA: TGTGCCAGCTCACCCAGGGGGGCCATGAACACTGAAGCTTTCTTT
V: TRBV18
D: TRBD1
J: TRBJ1-1
size: NA

CDR3: CASSQGQGAGIGYTF
DNA: TGTGCCAGCAGCCAAGGACAGGGGGCTGGAATTGGCTACACCTTC
V: TRBV3-1/TRBV3-2
D: TRBD1
J: TRBJ1-2
size: NA

CDR3: CASGGVLGGVRYEQYF
DNA: TGTGCCAGCGGTGGGGTGCTAGGGGGCGTTCGGTACGAGCAGTACTTC
V: TRBV21-1
D: NA
J: TRBJ2-7
size: NA

CDR3: CASSVIAGGAEQFF
DNA: TGTGCCAGTAGTGTTATAGCGGGAGGTGCTGAGCAGTTCTTC
V: TRBV19
D: TRBD2
J: TRBJ2-1
size: NA

CDR3: CASSSRDRQGETQYF
DNA: TGTGCCAGCAGCTCGCGGGACAGGCAGGGAGAGACCCAGTACTTC
V: TRBV5-5
D: TRBD1
J: TRBJ2-5
size: once

CDR3: CASSSGQMNTEAFF
DNA: TGTGCCAGCAGCTCGGGACAGATGAACACTGAAGCTTTCTTT
V: TRBV7-2
D: TRBD1
J: TRBJ1-1
size: NA

CDR3: CASSIKVLLGQPNYGYTF
DNA: TGTGCCAGTAGTATCAAGGTCCTGCTGGGACAGCCTAACTATGGCTACACCTTC
V: TRBV19
D: TRBD1
J: TRBJ1-2
size: NA

CDR3: CASSGIAGGSTDTQYF
DNA: TGTGCCAGCAGCGGTATAGCGGGGGGCAGCACAGATACGCAGTATTTT
V: TRBV7-2
D: TRBD2
J: TRBJ2-3
size: NA

CDR3: CATSDSGQANEKLFF
DNA: TGTGCCACCAGTGATTCCGGACAGGCTAATGAAAAACTGTTTTTT
V: TRBV24-1
D: TRBD1
J: TRBJ1-4
size: NA

CDR3: CASSTNLLGQGTSRGYTF
DNA: TGTGCCAGCAGTACTAATCTCCTGGGACAGGGGACATCGCGCGGCTACACCTTC
V: TRBV6-2/TRBV6-3
D: TRBD1
J: TRBJ1-2
size: NA

CDR3: CASSIPRAASNTEAFF
DNA: TGTGCCAGTAGTATTCCGAGGGCAGCGAGCAACACTGAAGCTTTCTTT
V: TRBV19
D: NA
J: TRBJ1-1
size: NA